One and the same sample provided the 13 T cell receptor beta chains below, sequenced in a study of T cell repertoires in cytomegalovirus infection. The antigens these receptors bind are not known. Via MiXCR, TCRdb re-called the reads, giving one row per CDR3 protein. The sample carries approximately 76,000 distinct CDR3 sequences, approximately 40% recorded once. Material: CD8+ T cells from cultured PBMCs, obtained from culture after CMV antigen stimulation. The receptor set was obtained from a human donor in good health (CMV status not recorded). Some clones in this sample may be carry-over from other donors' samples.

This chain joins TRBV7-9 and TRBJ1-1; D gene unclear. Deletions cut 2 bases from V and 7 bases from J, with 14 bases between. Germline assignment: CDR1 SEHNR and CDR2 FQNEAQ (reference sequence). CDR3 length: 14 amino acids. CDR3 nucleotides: TGTGCCAGCAGCTTATTTTCAGAATACTATGAAGCTTTCTTT. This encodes CASSLFSEYYEAFF.

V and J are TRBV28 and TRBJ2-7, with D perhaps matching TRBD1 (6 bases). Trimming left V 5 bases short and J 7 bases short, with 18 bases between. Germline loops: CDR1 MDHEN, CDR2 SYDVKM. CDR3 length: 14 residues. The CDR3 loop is CASSPVPGVREQYF. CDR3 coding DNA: TGTGCCAGCAGTCCCGTACCAGGGGTGCGGGAGCAGTACTTC.

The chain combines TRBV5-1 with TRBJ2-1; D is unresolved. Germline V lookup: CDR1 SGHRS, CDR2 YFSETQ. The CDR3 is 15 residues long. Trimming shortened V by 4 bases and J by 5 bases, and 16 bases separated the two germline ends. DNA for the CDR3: TGCGCCAGCAGCATCGGTTTTGGAGCTGACAATGAGCAGTTCTTC. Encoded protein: CASSIGFGADNEQFF.

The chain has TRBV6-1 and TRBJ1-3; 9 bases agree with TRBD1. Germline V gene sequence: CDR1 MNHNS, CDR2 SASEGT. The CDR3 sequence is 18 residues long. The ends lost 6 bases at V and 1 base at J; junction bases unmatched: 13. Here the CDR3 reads CASSGDVPGQGSGNTIYF. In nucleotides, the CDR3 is TGTGCCAGCAGCGGGGACGTGCCGGGACAGGGTTCTGGAAACACCATATATTTT.

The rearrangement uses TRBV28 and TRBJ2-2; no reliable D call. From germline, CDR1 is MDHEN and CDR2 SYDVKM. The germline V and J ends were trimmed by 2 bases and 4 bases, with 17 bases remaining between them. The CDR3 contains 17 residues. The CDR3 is CASSLEDGLPLTGELFF. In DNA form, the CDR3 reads TGTGCCAGCAGTTTAGAGGACGGATTACCTCTCACCGGGGAGCTGTTTTTT.

Written as DNA, the CDR3 is TGTGCCAGCAGTTACTCAACGAACACCGGGGAGCTGTTTTTT. It encodes CASSYSTNTGELFF. The J gene is TRBJ2-2, the V gene TRBV6-2 or TRBV6-3; D ambiguous. V was pared by 0 bases and J by 0 bases, with 2 bases between. Germline V gene sequence: CDR1 MNHEY, CDR2 SVGEGT. The CDR3 extends over 14 amino acids.

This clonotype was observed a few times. CDR3 sequence reads: CASSGDNSPTNEKLFF. DNA for the CDR3: TGTGCCAGCAGCGGAGACAACTCCCCCACTAATGAAAAACTGTTTTTT. The V and J genes are TRBV7-9 and TRBJ1-4; D uncertain. Germline V gene sequence: CDR1 SEHNR, CDR2 FQNEAQ (reference sequence). The CDR3 contains 16 residues. V lost 5 bases and J 2 bases, leaving 15 bases between the germline ends.

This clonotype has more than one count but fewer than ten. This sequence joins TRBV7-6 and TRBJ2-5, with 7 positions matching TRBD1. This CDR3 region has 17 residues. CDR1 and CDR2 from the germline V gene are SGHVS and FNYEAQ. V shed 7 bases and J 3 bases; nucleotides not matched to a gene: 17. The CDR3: CASTEQGNSRRKETQYF. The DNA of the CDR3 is TGTGCCAGCACGGAACAGGGGAACTCCCGCCGCAAAGAGACCCAGTACTTC.

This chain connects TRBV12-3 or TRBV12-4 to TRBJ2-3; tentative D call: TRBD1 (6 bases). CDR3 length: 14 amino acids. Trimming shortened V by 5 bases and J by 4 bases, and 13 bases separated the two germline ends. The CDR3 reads CASSPTYRADTQYF. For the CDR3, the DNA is TGTGCCAGCAGTCCGACATACAGGGCAGATACGCAGTATTTT.

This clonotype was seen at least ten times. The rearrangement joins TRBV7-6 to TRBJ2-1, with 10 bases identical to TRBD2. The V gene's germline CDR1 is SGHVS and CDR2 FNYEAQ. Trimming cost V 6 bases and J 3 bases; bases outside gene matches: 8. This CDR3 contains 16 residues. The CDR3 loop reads CASSSPSGGRYNEQFF. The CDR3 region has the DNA TGTGCCAGCAGTTCGCCTAGCGGGGGCCGCTACAATGAGCAGTTCTTC.

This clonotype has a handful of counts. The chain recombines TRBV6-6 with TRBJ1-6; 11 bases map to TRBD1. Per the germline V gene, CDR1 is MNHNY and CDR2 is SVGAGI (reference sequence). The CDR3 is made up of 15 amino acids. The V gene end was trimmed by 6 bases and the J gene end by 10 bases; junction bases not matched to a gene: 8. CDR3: CASSFGQGAGSPLHF. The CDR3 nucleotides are TGTGCCAGCAGCTTCGGACAGGGGGCTGGATCACCCCTCCACTTT.

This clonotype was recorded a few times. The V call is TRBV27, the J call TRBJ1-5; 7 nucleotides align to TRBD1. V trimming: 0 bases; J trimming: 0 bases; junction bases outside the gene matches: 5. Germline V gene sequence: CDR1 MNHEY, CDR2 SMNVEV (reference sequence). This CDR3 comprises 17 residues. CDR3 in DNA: TGTGCCAGCAGTTTATCAGGGGGCGACTATAGCAATCAGCCCCAGCATTTT. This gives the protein CASSLSGGDYSNQPQHF.

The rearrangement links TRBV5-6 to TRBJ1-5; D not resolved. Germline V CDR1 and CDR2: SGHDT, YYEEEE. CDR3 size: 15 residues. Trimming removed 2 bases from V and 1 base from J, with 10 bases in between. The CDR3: CASSFSAVSNQPQHF. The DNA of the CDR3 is TGTGCCAGCAGCTTCAGTGCAGTCAGCAATCAGCCCCAGCATTTT. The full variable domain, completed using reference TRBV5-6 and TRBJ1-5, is DAGVTQSPTHLIKTRGQQVTLRCSPKSGHDTVSWYQQALGQGPQFIFQYYEEEERQRGNFPDRFSGHQFPNYSSELNVNALLLGDSALYLCASSFSAVSNQPQHFGDGTRLSIL.